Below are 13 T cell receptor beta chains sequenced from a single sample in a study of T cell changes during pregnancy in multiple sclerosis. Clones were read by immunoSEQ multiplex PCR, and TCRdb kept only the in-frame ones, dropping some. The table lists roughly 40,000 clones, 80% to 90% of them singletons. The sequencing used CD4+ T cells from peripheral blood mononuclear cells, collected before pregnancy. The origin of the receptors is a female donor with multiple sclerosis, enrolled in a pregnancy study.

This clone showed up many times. The DNA for the CDR3 is TGTGCCTGGAGTGTACCGCCCCTGACAAGGGGAGGGGATCAGCCCCAGCATTTT. Translated, it gives CAWSVPPLTRGGDQPQHF. J is TRBJ1-5 and V is TRBV30, with D tentatively TRBD1 (5 bases). The V and J ends lost 0 bases and 5 bases respectively, with 23 bases between them. Germline loops: CDR1 GTSNPN, CDR2 SVGIG (reference sequence). The CDR3 spans 18 residues.

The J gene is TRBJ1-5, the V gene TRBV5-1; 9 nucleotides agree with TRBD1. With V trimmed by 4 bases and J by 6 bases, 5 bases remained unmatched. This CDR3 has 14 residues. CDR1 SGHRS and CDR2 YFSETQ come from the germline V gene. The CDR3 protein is CASSEEQGAQPQHF. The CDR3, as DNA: TGCGCCAGCAGCGAGGAACAGGGGGCTCAGCCCCAGCATTTT.

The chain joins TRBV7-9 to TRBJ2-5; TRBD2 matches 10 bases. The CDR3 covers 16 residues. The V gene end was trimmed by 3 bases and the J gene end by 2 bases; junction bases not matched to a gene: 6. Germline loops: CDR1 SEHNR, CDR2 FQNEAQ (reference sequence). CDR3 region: CASSFRRLAGQETQYF. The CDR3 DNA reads TGTGCCAGCAGCTTCCGCCGACTAGCGGGTCAAGAGACCCAGTACTTC. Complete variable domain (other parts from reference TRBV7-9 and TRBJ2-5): DTGVSQNPRHKITKRGQNVTFRCDPISEHNRLYWYRQTLGQGPEFLTYFQNEAQLEKSRLLSDRFSAERPKGSFSTLEIQRTEQGDSAMYLCASSFRRLAGQETQYFGPGTRLLVL.

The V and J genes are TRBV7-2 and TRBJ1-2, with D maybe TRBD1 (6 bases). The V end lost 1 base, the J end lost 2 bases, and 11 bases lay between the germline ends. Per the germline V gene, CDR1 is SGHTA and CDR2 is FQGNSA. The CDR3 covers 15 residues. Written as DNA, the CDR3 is TGTGCCAGCAGCTTAGTGCCGGGGACAAACTATGGCTACACCTTC. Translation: CASSLVPGTNYGYTF.

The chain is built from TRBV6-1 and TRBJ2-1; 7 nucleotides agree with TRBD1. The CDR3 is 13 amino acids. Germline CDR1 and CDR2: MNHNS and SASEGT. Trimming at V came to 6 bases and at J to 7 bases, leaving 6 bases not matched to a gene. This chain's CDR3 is CASRRDSSNEQFF. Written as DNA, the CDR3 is TGTGCCAGCAGAAGGGACAGTTCGAATGAGCAGTTCTTC.

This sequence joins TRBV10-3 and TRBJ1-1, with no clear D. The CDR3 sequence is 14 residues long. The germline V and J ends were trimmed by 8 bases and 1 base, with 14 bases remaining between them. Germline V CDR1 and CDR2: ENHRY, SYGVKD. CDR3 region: CAIGRVGENTEAFF. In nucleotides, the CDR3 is TGTGCCATCGGCCGGGTCGGGGAGAACACTGAAGCTTTCTTT.

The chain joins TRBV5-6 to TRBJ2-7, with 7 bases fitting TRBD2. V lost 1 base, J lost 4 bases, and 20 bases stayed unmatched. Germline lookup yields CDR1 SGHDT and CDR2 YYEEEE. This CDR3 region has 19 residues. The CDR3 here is CASSLSYSASGHLQYEQYF. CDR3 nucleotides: TGTGCCAGCAGCTTGTCGTACTCGGCTAGCGGCCACCTCCAGTACGAGCAGTACTTC. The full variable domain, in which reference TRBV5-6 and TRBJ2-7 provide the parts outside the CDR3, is DAGVTQSPTHLIKTRGQQVTLRCSPKSGHDTVSWYQQALGQGPQFIFQYYEEEERQRGNFPDRFSGHQFPNYSSELNVNALLLGDSALYLCASSLSYSASGHLQYEQYFGPGTRLTVT.

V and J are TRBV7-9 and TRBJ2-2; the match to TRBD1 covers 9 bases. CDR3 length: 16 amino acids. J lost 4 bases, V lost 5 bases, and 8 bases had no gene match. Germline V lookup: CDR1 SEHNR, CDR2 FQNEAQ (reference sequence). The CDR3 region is CASSPTGGKGTGELFF. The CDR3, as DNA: TGTGCCAGCAGCCCAACAGGGGGCAAGGGCACCGGGGAGCTGTTTTTT. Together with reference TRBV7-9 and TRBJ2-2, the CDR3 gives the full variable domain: DTGVSQNPRHKITKRGQNVTFRCDPISEHNRLYWYRQTLGQGPEFLTYFQNEAQLEKSRLLSDRFSAERPKGSFSTLEIQRTEQGDSAMYLCASSPTGGKGTGELFFGEGSRLTVL.

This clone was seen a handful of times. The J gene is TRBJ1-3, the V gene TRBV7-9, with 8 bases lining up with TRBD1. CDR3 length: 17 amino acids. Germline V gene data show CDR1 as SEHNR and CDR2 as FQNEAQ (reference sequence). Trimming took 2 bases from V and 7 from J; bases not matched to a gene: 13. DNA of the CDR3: TGTGCCAGCAGCTTAACCCCCCTTGGACAGGGAAGGAACACCATATATTTT. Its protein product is CASSLTPLGQGRNTIYF.

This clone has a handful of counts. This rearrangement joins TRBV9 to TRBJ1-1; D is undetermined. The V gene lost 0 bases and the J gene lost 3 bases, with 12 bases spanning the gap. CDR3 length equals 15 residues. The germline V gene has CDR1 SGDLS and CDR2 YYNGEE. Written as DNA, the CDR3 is TGTGCCAGCAGCGTAGGAAGAGGGATGGACACTGAAGCTTTCTTT. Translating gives CASSVGRGMDTEAFF.

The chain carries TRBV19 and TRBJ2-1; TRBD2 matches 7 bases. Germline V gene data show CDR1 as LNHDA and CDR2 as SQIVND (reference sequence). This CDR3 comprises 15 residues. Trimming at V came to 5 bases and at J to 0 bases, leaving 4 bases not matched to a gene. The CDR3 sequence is CASSSLAASYNEQFF. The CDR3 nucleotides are TGTGCCAGTAGTTCCCTAGCGGCCTCCTACAATGAGCAGTTCTTC.

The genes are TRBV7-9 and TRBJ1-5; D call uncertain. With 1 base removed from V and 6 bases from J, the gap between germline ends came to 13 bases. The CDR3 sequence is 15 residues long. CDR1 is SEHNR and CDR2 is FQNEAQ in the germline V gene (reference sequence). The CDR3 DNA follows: TGTGCCAGCAGCTTAGGGACGGGGAAGCTTCAGCCCCAGCATTTT. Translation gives CASSLGTGKLQPQHF.

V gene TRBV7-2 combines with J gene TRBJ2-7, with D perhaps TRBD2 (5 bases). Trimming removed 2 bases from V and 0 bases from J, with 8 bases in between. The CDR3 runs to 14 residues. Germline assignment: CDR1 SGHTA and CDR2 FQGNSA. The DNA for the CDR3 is TGTGCCAGCAGCTTAAGGAGCGGCTCCTACGAGCAGTACTTC. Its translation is CASSLRSGSYEQYF.